Each of the 31 T cell receptor beta chains below was sequenced from the same sample in a study of CD8 T cells in ankylosing spondylitis. TCRdb independently ran MiXCR on the 5' RACE reads; one entry per CDR3 protein. The profile shows 200,000 to 250,000 distinct CDR3 sequences, about 11% of them singletons. What was sequenced was blood, either unsorted or a sorted T cell fraction (not recorded which). The receptors derive from a male donor with ankylosing spondylitis or in good health (not recorded which).

This clonotype was recorded a few times. This sequence joins TRBV5-1 and TRBJ2-7; 9 nucleotides line up with TRBD1. V lost 4 bases to trimming and J lost 6 bases; unmatched junction nucleotides: 5. This CDR3 is 13 amino acids long. Germline V gene lookup returns CDR1 SGHRS and CDR2 YFSETQ. Here the CDR3 reads CASSPSDRGEQYF. The CDR3 DNA reads as TGCGCCAGCAGCCCGTCGGACAGGGGCGAGCAGTACTTC.

There are a few counts of this clonotype. The chain couples TRBV7-2 to TRBJ1-2; TRBD1 is a possible D gene (5 bases). Germline V gene sequence: CDR1 SGHTA, CDR2 FQGNSA. Trimming removed 6 bases at V and 1 base at J, with 12 bases between. The CDR3 covers 14 residues. The DNA of the CDR3 is TGTGCCAGCAGGGGCGGGGGGAATAACTATGGCTACACCTTC. Amino acid sequence: CASRGGGNNYGYTF. Full variable domain (rest looked up from reference TRBV7-2 and TRBJ1-2): GAGVSQSPSNKVTEKGKDVELRCDPISGHTALYWYRQSLGQGLEFLIYFQGNSAPDKSGLPSDRFSAERTGGSVSTLTIQRTQQEDSAVYLCASRGGGNNYGYTFGSGTRLTVV.

This clonotype was recorded at least ten times. The rearrangement links TRBV10-1 to TRBJ1-1, with TRBD1 matching 7 bases. The CDR3 has 15 residues. CDR1 WNHNN and CDR2 SYGVQD come from the germline V gene (reference sequence). Trimming cost V 4 bases and J 0 bases; bases outside gene matches: 5. The DNA of the CDR3 is TGCGCCAGCAGTGGGGACAGTCTGATGAACACTGAAGCTTTCTTT. Its protein is CASSGDSLMNTEAFF.

This clonotype appeared many times. V and J are TRBV7-2 and TRBJ2-3; the match to TRBD1 covers 9 bases. With 5 bases clipped from V and 1 base from J, the junction kept 4 bases outside the gene matches. Germline V CDR1 and CDR2: SGHTA, FQGNSA. CDR3 length equals 15 residues. This CDR3 is CASSRRDRGTDTQYF. Written as DNA, the CDR3 is TGTGCCAGCAGCCGCCGGGACAGGGGCACAGATACGCAGTATTTT.

This clonotype was observed at least ten times. The genes are TRBV6-1 and TRBJ1-5, with 9 bases aligning to TRBD1. Losses at the gene ends were 5 bases for V and 2 bases for J; bases not matched to a gene: 7. Germline-derived CDR1 and CDR2 are MNHNS and SASEGT. This CDR3 is built from 16 residues. CDR3 amino acids: CASSPTGGSGNQPQHF. As DNA, the CDR3 is TGTGCCAGCAGTCCCACAGGGGGCTCGGGCAATCAGCCCCAGCATTTT.

The table lists this clonotype with many counts. The chain links TRBV29-1 to TRBJ2-1; 12 bases are shared with TRBD2. Germline V gene data show CDR1 as SQVTM and CDR2 as ANQGSEA. Trimming cost V 3 bases and J 7 bases; bases outside gene matches: 1. CDR3 length: 13 residues. The CDR3 is CSVDLAGGNEQFF. Here the CDR3 DNA reads TGCAGCGTTGACCTAGCGGGGGGGAATGAGCAGTTCTTC.

This clonotype was seen at least ten times. The chain uses TRBV5-1 and TRBJ1-1, with D possibly TRBD1 on 6 matching bases. CDR3 size: 14 residues. V dropped 0 bases and J dropped 5 bases, with 11 bases sitting between them. Germline CDR1 SGHRS, CDR2 YFSETQ. DNA of the CDR3: TGCGCCAGCAGCTTGGACAGGGAGGAGACTGAAGCTTTCTTT. Its protein product is CASSLDREETEAFF.

Only a few counts were recorded for this clonotype. This chain's CDR3 is CSARETSGAFF. In DNA form, the CDR3 reads TGCAGTGCTAGAGAGACCTCGGGGGCTTTCTTT. The chain carries TRBV20-1 and TRBJ1-1; the D is unclear. V was pared by 0 bases and J by 11 bases, with 10 bases between. The germline gives CDR1 DFQATT, CDR2 SNEGSKA (reference sequence). This CDR3 has 11 amino acids.

The sample holds many counts of this clonotype. The rearrangement uses TRBV7-2 and TRBJ2-3; a possible D gene is TRBD1 (7 bases). This CDR3 is built from 14 residues. Deletions cut 4 bases from V and 5 bases from J, with 13 bases between. From germline, CDR1 is SGHTA and CDR2 FQGNSA. The CDR3 DNA is TGTGCCAGCAGCTCGCAGGGGGGTAGAGATACGCAGTATTTT. It encodes CASSSQGGRDTQYF.

This clonotype was counted many times. CDR3 region: CASSLRGWGGNEQFF. The DNA for the CDR3 is TGTGCCAGCAGCTTAAGAGGTTGGGGGGGGAATGAGCAGTTCTTC. The genes are TRBV11-2 and TRBJ2-1; TRBD2 agrees at 7 bases. CDR3 length: 15 amino acids. CDR1 is SGHAT, CDR2 FQNNGV, per germline. J gave up 7 bases and V 2 bases, and 8 bases lay outside the gene matches.

This clonotype was counted ten times or more. The V and J genes are TRBV2 and TRBJ2-1, with 11 bases lining up with TRBD2. This CDR3 has 14 residues. The V gene end was trimmed by 7 bases and the J gene end by 8 bases; junction bases not matched to a gene: 7. The germline V gene has CDR1 SNHLY and CDR2 FYNNEI. DNA of the CDR3: TGTGCCAGCAACCTAGCGGGGGGTATGGATGAGCAGTTCTTC. It translates to CASNLAGGMDEQFF.

The rearrangement uses TRBV7-9 and TRBJ2-3; D gene uncertain. V was pared by 2 bases and J by 0 bases, with 9 bases between. The CDR3 extends over 15 amino acids. Germline loops: CDR1 SEHNR, CDR2 FQNEAQ (reference sequence). CDR3 residues: CASSLQFTSTDTQYF. The CDR3 DNA reads TGTGCCAGCAGCTTACAGTTCACTAGCACAGATACGCAGTATTTT.

This clonotype was counted at least ten times. The rearrangement links TRBV3-1 to TRBJ1-2; D is unclear. The CDR3 totals 15 residues. Germline V gene data show CDR1 as LGHDT and CDR2 as YNNKEL (reference sequence). V dropped 3 bases and J dropped 7 bases, with 18 bases sitting between them. The CDR3 nucleotides are TGTGCCAGCAGCCACATACTCGGCCCATTGGGTGGCTACACCTTC. Translation gives CASSHILGPLGGYTF.

Ten or more counts support this clonotype. The genes are TRBV7-9 and TRBJ2-7, with D possibly being TRBD1 (6 bases). CDR1 SEHNR and CDR2 FQNEAQ come from the germline V gene (reference sequence). V lost 2 bases and J lost 7, with 9 bases in between. CDR3 length: 12 amino acids. This chain's CDR3 is CASSLKGGEQYF. The CDR3 coding sequence is TGTGCCAGCAGCTTAAAAGGGGGTGAGCAGTACTTC.

In its sample, this clonotype was seen many times. The rearrangement links TRBV9 to TRBJ2-7; 7 bases align to TRBD2. Germline assignment: CDR1 SGDLS and CDR2 YYNGEE. The V and J ends lost 0 bases and 2 bases, in that order; junction bases with no gene match: 5. The CDR3 spans 15 residues. In DNA form, the CDR3 reads TGTGCCAGCAGCGTAGCCTGGGGGGGGACCTACGAGCAGTACTTC. It is translated as CASSVAWGGTYEQYF. Supplemented by reference TRBV9 and TRBJ2-7, the full variable domain reads DSGVTQTPKHLITATGQRVTLRCSPRSGDLSVYWYQQSLDQGLQFLIQYYNGEERAKGNILERFSAQQFPDLHSELNLSSLELGDSALYFCASSVAWGGTYEQYFGPGTRLTVT.

This clonotype was counted at least ten times. The chain joins TRBV6-6 to TRBJ1-2; a weak D match, TRBD1 (6 bases). Germline CDR1 reads MNHNY; CDR2 reads SVGAGI (reference sequence). Trimming removed 9 bases at V and 8 bases at J, with 13 bases between. The CDR3 length is 11 residues. The CDR3 DNA follows: TGTGCCAGTTCGGAGGGGGGCGGCTACACCTTC. Encoded protein: CASSEGGGYTF.

V and J are TRBV21-1 and TRBJ1-6. TRBV21-1 is noted as a pseudogene. The CDR3 contains 15 residues. CDR3 sequence reads: CARFELGRPNSPLHF. The CDR3, as DNA: TGTGCCAGGTTTGAACTGGGCCGTCCGAATTCACCCCTCCACTTT.

This clonotype was seen a few times. The chain has TRBV10-3 and TRBJ2-3; a possible D gene is TRBD2 (6 bases). CDR3 length: 14 residues. CDR1 is ENHRY and CDR2 is SYGVKD in the germline V gene. Deletions cut 0 bases from V and 14 bases from J, with 18 bases between. This CDR3 reads CAISESASSTSLYF. The CDR3 DNA reads as TGTGCCATCAGTGAGTCTGCGAGTTCCACTAGCCTGTATTTT.

This clonotype has a count of ten or more. V usage is TRBV20-1 and J usage is TRBJ1-5, with TRBD1 identical over 7 bases. V was pared by 6 bases and J by 7 bases, with 6 bases of the junction left unmatched. CDR1 and CDR2 (germline): DFQATT, SNEGSKA (reference sequence). The CDR3 loop spans 12 amino acids. The CDR3 nucleotides are TGCAGTGCCTCCGACAGGGACCAGCCCCAGCATTTT. Protein product: CSASDRDQPQHF.

The CDR3 spells CASSTTGTTGELFF. CDR3 in DNA: TGTGCCAGCAGTACTACAGGGACTACCGGGGAGCTGTTTTTT. J is TRBJ2-2 and V is TRBV5-4; D could derive from TRBD1 or TRBD2 (6 bases each). Trimming removed 5 bases at V and 5 bases at J, with 13 bases between. The CDR3 extends over 14 amino acids. Germline V gene lookup returns CDR1 SGHNT and CDR2 YYREEE (reference sequence).

This clonotype was counted ten times or more. The rearrangement uses TRBV5-1 and TRBJ1-2; D is perhaps TRBD1 (6 bases). V lost 4 bases, J lost 8 bases, and 21 bases lay in between. CDR1 is SGHRS, CDR2 YFSETQ, per germline. This CDR3 is built from 15 residues. The CDR3 loop reads CASSPGGSTIGGYTF. The CDR3, as DNA: TGCGCCAGCAGCCCGGGGGGCAGTACGATTGGCGGCTACACCTTC.

This clonotype was seen only a few times. This rearrangement joins TRBV20-1 to TRBJ2-1, with 9 bases that match TRBD2. The CDR3 sequence is 16 residues long. Germline V gene sequence: CDR1 DFQATT, CDR2 SNEGSKA (reference sequence). V lost 5 bases, J lost 6 bases, and 14 bases stayed unmatched. The CDR3 sequence: CSAPLGSSGGFNEQFF. CDR3 bases: TGCAGTGCTCCACTCGGGAGTAGCGGGGGTTTCAATGAGCAGTTCTTC.

This clonotype was counted between two and nine times. The CDR3 region has the DNA TGTGCCAGCAGAGACACAGGGGCCCCTGGAAACACCATATATTTT. Its protein product is CASRDTGAPGNTIYF. This chain links TRBV7-9 with TRBJ1-3; 7 nucleotides align to TRBD1. CDR1 is SEHNR and CDR2 is FQNEAQ in the germline V gene (reference sequence). The J segment lost 2 bases and the V segment lost 6 bases, leaving 7 bases of the junction unmatched. The CDR3 is 15 residues long.

The J gene is TRBJ2-1, the V gene TRBV13; D remains ambiguous. V was clipped by 5 bases and J by 7 bases, with 12 bases between them. Looked up from germline, CDR1 is PRHDT and CDR2 is FYEKMQ (reference sequence). The CDR3 length is 13 residues. The CDR3, as DNA: TGTGCCAGCAGCCCCAGACTCAATAATGAGCAGTTCTTC. Translating it yields CASSPRLNNEQFF.

This clonotype was seen at least ten times. The chain carries TRBV5-1 and TRBJ2-1; D uncertain. This CDR3 comprises 14 residues. The V end was cut by 5 bases, the J end by 5 bases, with 14 bases between. CDR1 and CDR2 (germline): SGHRS, YFSETQ. The CDR3 is CASRVDPDDNEQFF. The DNA of the CDR3 is TGCGCCAGCAGGGTCGACCCTGATGACAATGAGCAGTTCTTC.

This clonotype was seen repeatedly, ten times or more. The rearrangement links TRBV20-1 to TRBJ2-1; D is perhaps TRBD2 (6 bases). CDR3 length: 12 amino acids. Germline CDR1 reads DFQATT; CDR2 reads SNEGSKA (reference sequence). V lost 3 bases and J 10 bases, leaving 13 bases between the germline ends. This CDR3 reads CSASGLPREQFF. CDR3 nucleotides: TGCAGTGCTAGTGGACTACCACGGGAGCAGTTCTTC.

Only a few counts were recorded for this clonotype. The chain carries TRBV6-2 or TRBV6-3 and TRBJ2-7; 10 bases match TRBD2. The germline V gene has CDR1 MNHEY and CDR2 SVGEGT. The V gene end was trimmed by 2 bases and the J gene end by 7 bases; junction bases not matched to a gene: 8. The CDR3 runs to 15 residues. The CDR3 sequence is CASSYRTSGLVEQYF. The CDR3 DNA follows: TGTGCCAGCAGTTACCGGACTAGCGGCCTTGTTGAGCAGTACTTC.

This clonotype was detected many times. This sequence joins TRBV6-2 or TRBV6-3 and TRBJ2-7; unclear D gene. V lost 6 bases and J lost 4, with 13 bases in between. From germline, CDR1 is MNHEY and CDR2 SVGEGT. The CDR3 sequence is 13 residues long. For the CDR3, the DNA is TGTGCCAGCAGCCACGGACCCTTATACGAGCAGTACTTC. Encoded protein: CASSHGPLYEQYF.

This clonotype was seen repeatedly, ten times or more. The chain couples TRBV5-1 to TRBJ2-3; D possibly matches TRBD1 or TRBD2 (6 bases each). V dropped 6 bases and J dropped 1 base, with 18 bases sitting between them. CDR1 is SGHRS and CDR2 is YFSETQ in the germline V gene. This CDR3 has 16 residues. Here the CDR3 DNA reads TGCGCCAGCACAACGAGCAGGGGAGGAGGCACAGATACGCAGTATTTT. This translates into CASTTSRGGGTDTQYF.

This clonotype has a count of ten or more. V is TRBV7-6 and J is TRBJ2-2; 9 bases agree with TRBD2. Trimming cost V 1 base and J 3 bases; bases outside gene matches: 3. Germline V lookup: CDR1 SGHVS, CDR2 FNYEAQ. The CDR3 length is 16 residues. DNA of the CDR3: TGTGCCAGCAGCTTAGTAGCGGGGGCCCACACCGGGGAGCTGTTTTTT. Encoded protein: CASSLVAGAHTGELFF.

This clonotype was seen repeatedly, ten times or more. The V gene is TRBV7-9, the J gene TRBJ2-7, with D perhaps TRBD1 (5 bases). The CDR3 runs 12 residues. The V and J ends lost 6 bases and 3 bases respectively, with 9 bases between them. Germline V lookup: CDR1 SEHNR, CDR2 FQNEAQ (reference sequence). In nucleotides, the CDR3 is TGTGCCAGCAGTCGACAGTACTACGAGCAGTACTTC. Encoded protein: CASSRQYYEQYF. The whole variable domain, filled in from reference TRBV7-9 and TRBJ2-7, reads DTGVSQNPRHKITKRGQNVTFRCDPISEHNRLYWYRQTLGQGPEFLTYFQNEAQLEKSRLLSDRFSAERPKGSFSTLEIQRTEQGDSAMYLCASSRQYYEQYFGPGTRLTVT.